This record looks at one T cell receptor (beta chain) sequence and its context. Authors' analysis steps: It was from reference gene primer amplification that nucleated cell counts were estimated. This table comes from immunoSEQ multiplex PCR, and its TCRdb copy is limited to in-frame clones, with some not included. V and J calls and clone size follow that table, whereas D and trimming were derived from the DNA. The table records tens of thousands of clones, around four fifths of them present only once. This record belongs to a study of blood T cell repertoires in COVID-19. Study-wide context: From T cells, B-cell-depleted T cells, or PBMCs came the material, which was cDNA or gDNA.

Germline CDR1 is SGDLS and CDR2 is YYNGEE. CDR3 length equals 15 residues. Trimming took 4 bases from V and 2 from J; bases not matched to a gene: 7. V is TRBV9 and J is TRBJ2-7; 9 bases match TRBD2. Input material: peripheral blood. This clonotype was sampled from an older man with acute or convalescent COVID-19. The DNA of the CDR3 is TGTGCCAGCAGCAGTGGAGGCGGGGGGGCCTACGAGCAGTACTTC. The encoded protein is CASSSGGGGAYEQYF.